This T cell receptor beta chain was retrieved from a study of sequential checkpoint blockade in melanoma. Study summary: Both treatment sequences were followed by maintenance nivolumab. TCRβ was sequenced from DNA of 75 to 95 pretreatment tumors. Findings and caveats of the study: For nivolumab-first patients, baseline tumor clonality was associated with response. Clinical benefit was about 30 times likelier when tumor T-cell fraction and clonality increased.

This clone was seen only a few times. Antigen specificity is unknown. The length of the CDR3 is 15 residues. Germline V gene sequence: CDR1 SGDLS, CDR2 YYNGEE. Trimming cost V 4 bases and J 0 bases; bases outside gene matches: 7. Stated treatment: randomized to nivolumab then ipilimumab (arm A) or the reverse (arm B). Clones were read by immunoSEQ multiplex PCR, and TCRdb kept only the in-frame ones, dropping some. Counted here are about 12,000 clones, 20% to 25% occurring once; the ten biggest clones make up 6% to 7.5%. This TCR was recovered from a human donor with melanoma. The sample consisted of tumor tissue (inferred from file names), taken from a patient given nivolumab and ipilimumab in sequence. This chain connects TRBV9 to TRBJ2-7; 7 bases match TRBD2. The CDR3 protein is CASSRSGTPSYEQYF. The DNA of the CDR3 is TGTGCCAGCAGCCGAAGCGGGACCCCCTCCTACGAGCAGTACTTC.